The 5 T cell receptor beta chains below were found in one sample sequenced in a study of T cell repertoires in cytomegalovirus infection (dated by TCRdb to about 2019). Sequenced using an Illumina HiSeq 1500. TCRdb cleaned the public reads at Q25 with fastp, built clones with MiXCR and kept in-frame beta chains. Rows merge per CDR3 protein into single entries with the most common DNA and genes. Across this sample there are under 500,000 distinct CDR3 sequences, with about 42% seen only once. The ten largest clones take up around 45% of the sample. No cognate antigen is known for these TCRs. This sample's treatment or condition label indicates: in vitro stimulation with specific CMV peptide epitopes to enrich CMV-specific T cells. The specimen was cultured PBMCs, collected from culture after CMV antigen stimulation. These receptor sequences come from a human donor in good health (CMV status not recorded). Some clones in this sample may be carry-over from other donors' samples.

The V call is TRBV11-2, the J call TRBJ2-7; unclear D gene. V dropped 2 bases and J dropped 2 bases, with 10 bases sitting between them. The V gene's germline CDR1 is SGHAT and CDR2 FQNNGV. The CDR3 consists of 14 residues. The CDR3 spells CASSLYDTAYEQYF. The CDR3 DNA follows: TGTGCCAGCAGCTTATACGACACCGCCTACGAGCAGTACTTC. Full variable domain (missing parts from reference TRBV11-2 and TRBJ2-7): EAGVAQSPRYKIIEKRQSVAFWCNPISGHATLYWYQQILGQGPKLLIQFQNNGVVDDSQLPKDRFSAERLKGVDSTLKIQPAKLEDSAVYLCASSLYDTAYEQYFGPGTRLTVT.

The rearrangement links TRBV11-2 to TRBJ1-2; 7 bases are a match to TRBD1. The length of the CDR3 is 15 residues. Trimming took 3 bases from V and 6 from J; bases not matched to a gene: 10. Germline V gene data show CDR1 as SGHAT and CDR2 as FQNNGV. DNA of the CDR3: TGTGCCAGCAGCTTCGCCGGCACAGGGGAGGATGGCTACACCTTC. Its protein is CASSFAGTGEDGYTF.

The gene calls are TRBV6-6 and TRBJ2-5, with D possibly matching TRBD1 (5 bases). Germline CDR1 MNHNY, CDR2 SVGAGI (reference sequence). Trimming removed 6 bases at V and 5 bases at J, with 13 bases between. This CDR3 spans 13 amino acids. The CDR3 DNA is TGTGCCAGCAGCCCGACAGTTTGGGAGACCCAGTACTTC. Translated: CASSPTVWETQYF.

The chain links TRBV28 to TRBJ2-1, with D uncertain. V dropped 8 bases and J dropped 9 bases, with 11 bases sitting between them. This CDR3 spans 11 amino acids. CDR1 and CDR2 (germline): MDHEN, SYDVKM. CDR3 protein: CASGPPGEQFF. In DNA, the CDR3 is TGTGCCAGCGGACCCCCGGGTGAGCAGTTCTTC.

This chain links TRBV7-2 with TRBJ2-6; unclear D gene. Per germline, CDR1 SGHTA and CDR2 FQGNSA. V dropped 6 bases and J dropped 3 bases, with 12 bases sitting between them. This CDR3 comprises 15 residues. The CDR3 loop is CASSQRSYGANVLTF. The CDR3 region has the DNA TGTGCCAGCAGTCAAAGGTCGTATGGGGCCAACGTCCTGACTTTC.